Below are 18 T cell receptor beta chains sequenced from a single sample in a study of Ad26.COV2.S vaccination and SARS-CoV-2 variants. Clones were sequenced by immunoSEQ multiplex PCR, and TCRdb holds only the in-frame ones, with some missing. The sample comprises some 480,000 clones, approximately 88% of which are singletons, and roughly 13% rests with the top ten. Noted treatment: about 20 received Ad26.COV2.S at low or high dose, single or two shots; about five received placebo; per-sample allocation not given. Each sample was drawn 63 days after the first injection (of vaccine or placebo). The sample was peripheral blood, taken in a trial of Ad26.COV2.S vaccine versus placebo. Receptors originate from a person aged 18 to 65 who received the Ad26.COV2.S COVID-19 vaccine or a placebo.

This chain uses TRBV5-6 with TRBJ2-3; 9 bases fit TRBD1. J lost 7 bases, V lost 2 bases, and 8 bases had no gene match. This CDR3 is 15 amino acids long. CDR1 is SGHDT and CDR2 is YYEEEE in the germline V gene. CDR3 region: CASSLHGQGTNTQYF. The CDR3 region has the DNA TGTGCCAGCAGCTTACACGGACAGGGGACTAATACGCAGTATTTT.

V and J are TRBV11-2 and TRBJ2-7, with D perhaps TRBD2 (5 bases). Trimming removed 0 bases from V and 3 bases from J, with 15 bases in between. CDR1 and CDR2 (germline): SGHAT, FQNNGV. The length of the CDR3 is 16 residues. The DNA of the CDR3 is TGTGCCAGCAGCTTAGATCTGAGGGTGAGGGACTACGAGCAGTACTTC. Translation: CASSLDLRVRDYEQYF. Full variable domain (outside the CDR3, taken from reference TRBV11-2 and TRBJ2-7): EAGVAQSPRYKIIEKRQSVAFWCNPISGHATLYWYQQILGQGPKLLIQFQNNGVVDDSQLPKDRFSAERLKGVDSTLKIQPAKLEDSAVYLCASSLDLRVRDYEQYFGPGTRLTVT.

V is TRBV6-2 or TRBV6-3 and J is TRBJ1-5; 8 bases match TRBD1. Germline values: CDR1 MNHEY, CDR2 SVGEGT. The CDR3 totals 14 residues. V shed 5 bases, J shed 2 bases, and the junction held 2 bases outside the gene matches. The CDR3 coding sequence is TGTGCCAGCAGTCTGGACAGGGGCAATCAGCCCCAGCATTTT. It encodes CASSLDRGNQPQHF.

The chain uses TRBV6-6 and TRBJ1-1; no definite D call. The germline gives CDR1 MNHNY, CDR2 SVGAGI (reference sequence). With 10 bases removed from V and 0 bases from J, the gap between germline ends came to 6 bases. This CDR3 has 11 residues. The CDR3 loop is CATLLNTEAFF. The CDR3 nucleotides are TGTGCCACCCTACTGAACACTGAAGCTTTCTTT.

The chain couples TRBV6-5 to TRBJ1-1; D perhaps matches TRBD1 (5 bases). Germline lookup yields CDR1 MNHEY and CDR2 SVGAGI. The CDR3 sequence is 15 residues long. V was cut by 2 bases and J by 3 bases, with 13 bases left in between. The CDR3 loop is CASSYGRGGYTEAFF. The CDR3 DNA follows: TGTGCCAGCAGTTACGGTCGGGGGGGGTACACTGAAGCTTTCTTT.

The chain couples TRBV3-1 (or the pseudogene TRBV3-2) to TRBJ1-3; unclear D gene. Trimming left V 4 bases short and J 0 bases short, with 13 bases between. There are 16 residues in the CDR3. Germline V gives CDR1 LGHDT, CDR2 YNNKEL (reference sequence). CDR3 sequence: CASSLLTPNSGNTIYF. In DNA, the CDR3 is TGTGCCAGCAGCCTACTGACTCCCAACTCTGGAAACACCATATATTTT.

The chain combines TRBV19 with TRBJ2-2; 11 nucleotides line up with TRBD2. Trimming removed 5 bases from V and 6 bases from J; junction bases left unmatched: 5. The length of the CDR3 is 15 residues. CDR1 is LNHDA, CDR2 SQIVND, per germline (reference sequence). CDR3 DNA sequence: TGTGCCAGTAGTTTACTTAGCGGGAGGGCCGGGGAGCTGTTTTTT. The encoded protein is CASSLLSGRAGELFF.

This chain joins TRBV27 and TRBJ2-7; 9 bases are shared with TRBD1. The trim removed 8 bases at V and 7 bases at J, leaving 9 bases unmatched. The CDR3 extends over 13 amino acids. Germline CDR1 MNHEY, CDR2 SMNVEV (reference sequence). CDR3 bases: TGTGCCAGCTCTGAAATTGGGACAGGGGAGCAGTACTTC. Translation gives CASSEIGTGEQYF.

V is TRBV10-3 and J is TRBJ2-1, with a weak D call TRBD1 (6 bases). This CDR3 region has 17 residues. Germline V CDR1 and CDR2: ENHRY, SYGVKD. The V end was cut by 6 bases, the J end by 0 bases, with 18 bases between. The CDR3 coding sequence is TGTGCCATCAGGGATCACAGGGACCCAAGCTCCTACAATGAGCAGTTCTTC. This codes for CAIRDHRDPSSYNEQFF.

This clone is a singleton in its sample. The genes are TRBV30 and TRBJ2-7; 9 nucleotides align to TRBD2. Trimming cost V 0 bases and J 10 bases; bases outside gene matches: 10. CDR3 length: 14 amino acids. CDR1 and CDR2 (germline): GTSNPN, SVGIG (reference sequence). The CDR3 sequence is CAWSVSAGTSIQYF. In DNA, the CDR3 is TGTGCCTGGAGTGTATCAGCCGGGACTAGCATCCAGTACTTC.

The genes are TRBV28 and TRBJ1-2; D gene uncertain. The V end was cut by 8 bases, the J end by 4 bases, with 17 bases between. The CDR3 consists of 14 residues. CDR1 is MDHEN, CDR2 SYDVKM, per germline. The CDR3 DNA follows: TGTGCCAGCTCGGTTTCGCTACACCTCTATGGCTACACCTTC. It codes for CASSVSLHLYGYTF.

This chain uses TRBV9 with TRBJ1-2, with a weak D call TRBD1 (5 bases). V was pared by 6 bases and J by 7 bases, with 19 bases between. This CDR3 spans 14 amino acids. Looked up from germline, CDR1 is SGDLS and CDR2 is YYNGEE. CDR3 amino acids: CASKTLGVFGGYTF. The CDR3 DNA reads as TGTGCCAGCAAAACCCTAGGGGTTTTCGGTGGCTACACCTTC.

V is TRBV6-5 and J is TRBJ1-1, with D possibly being TRBD1 (5 bases). V lost 4 bases and J lost 0, with 6 bases in between. Germline values: CDR1 MNHEY, CDR2 SVGAGI. This CDR3 spans 13 amino acids. CDR3 region: CASSSRVNTEAFF. Written as DNA, the CDR3 is TGTGCCAGCAGTTCCAGGGTGAACACTGAAGCTTTCTTT.

The gene calls are TRBV9 and TRBJ2-7; D unclear. V lost 3 bases to trimming and J lost 5 bases, with 15 bases between them. CDR3 length: 14 residues. Per the germline V gene, CDR1 is SGDLS and CDR2 is YYNGEE. The CDR3 is CASSAGPHRDEQYF. The CDR3 region has the DNA TGTGCCAGCAGCGCCGGGCCCCATCGGGACGAGCAGTACTTC.

The chain links TRBV7-8 to TRBJ2-1; 8 bases line up with TRBD1. The CDR3 spans 14 residues. The V and J ends lost 2 bases and 7 bases, in that order; junction bases with no gene match: 4. Per the germline V gene, CDR1 is SGHVS and CDR2 is FQNEAQ. The CDR3 nucleotides read TGTGCCAGCAGCTTAACGGACAGGGCAAATGAGCAGTTCTTC. It specifies CASSLTDRANEQFF. Full variable domain (outside the CDR3, taken from reference TRBV7-8 and TRBJ2-1): GAGVSQSPRYKVAKRGQDVALRCDPISGHVSLFWYQQALGQGPEFLTYFQNEAQLDKSGLPSDRFFAERPEGSVSTLKIQRTQQEDSAVYLCASSLTDRANEQFFGPGTRLTVL.

V and J are TRBV4-2 and TRBJ1-2; TRBD1 agrees at 8 bases. The V segment lost 0 bases and the J segment 3 bases; nucleotides outside the gene matches: 6. Germline CDR1 and CDR2: LGHNA and YNFKEQ. This CDR3 has 16 amino acids. CDR3 in DNA: TGTGCCAGCAGCCAAGATCGGGCAGGGGGCTACTATGGCTACACCTTC. Translating gives CASSQDRAGGYYGYTF.

This clone was seen once. Additional DNA sequences in this sample encode the identical CDR3. This chain connects TRBV9 to TRBJ1-1; no clear D gene. The V end was cut by 0 bases, the J end by 3 bases, with 6 bases between. Germline CDR1 SGDLS, CDR2 YYNGEE. This CDR3 contains 13 residues. CDR3 bases: TGTGCCAGCAGCGTAGGGGCGGACACTGAAGCTTTCTTT. Translated, it gives CASSVGADTEAFF.

This clone was detected only once. This chain uses TRBV19 with TRBJ1-5, with unresolved D. The CDR3 is made up of 18 amino acids. Trimming stripped 2 bases from V and 2 bases from J, with 19 bases between. The V gene's germline CDR1 is LNHDA and CDR2 SQIVND (reference sequence). The CDR3 region is CASSIRGPELIGNQPQHF. CDR3 DNA sequence: TGTGCCAGTAGTATAAGAGGACCCGAGCTGATCGGCAATCAGCCCCAGCATTTT. The full variable domain, its missing parts supplied by reference TRBV19 and TRBJ1-5, is DGGITQSPKYLFRKEGQNVTLSCEQNLNHDAMYWYRQDPGQGLRLIYYSQIVNDFQKGDIAEGYSVSREKKESFPLTVTSAQKNPTAFYLCASSIRGPELIGNQPQHFGDGTRLSIL.